One and the same sample provided the 21 T cell receptor beta chains below, sequenced in a study of T cell changes during pregnancy in multiple sclerosis. TCRdb keeps only in-frame clones here, not all; method: immunoSEQ multiplex PCR. The sample consists of 35,000 to 45,000 clones, more than 85% of them appearing once. The sample here was CD8+ T cells from peripheral blood mononuclear cells, taken in the first trimester of pregnancy. Every receptor here comes from a female donor with multiple sclerosis, enrolled in a pregnancy study.

This sequence joins TRBV9 and TRBJ1-2; 8 bases fit TRBD1. The V gene's germline CDR1 is SGDLS and CDR2 YYNGEE. Trimming at V came to 3 bases and at J to 6 bases, leaving 7 bases not matched to a gene. The CDR3 extends over 14 amino acids. DNA for the CDR3: TGTGCCAGCAGCGCCGAGGACAGGGCGGATGGCTACACCTTC. Its protein product is CASSAEDRADGYTF.

The V and J genes are TRBV6-5 and TRBJ2-7; 8 positions agree with TRBD1. Trimming cost V 0 bases and J 1 base; bases outside gene matches: 5. CDR3 length: 16 residues. CDR1 is MNHEY and CDR2 is SVGAGI in the germline V gene. The CDR3 DNA is TGTGCCAGCAGTTACTCTCACAGGGGGGTTTCCTACGAGCAGTACTTC. This encodes CASSYSHRGVSYEQYF.

The chain is built from TRBV5-6 and TRBJ1-1; D not resolved. V was shortened by 0 bases and J by 6 bases, with 6 bases between the two germline ends. CDR3 length equals 12 residues. Germline V lookup: CDR1 SGHDT, CDR2 YYEEEE. This CDR3 reads CASSLGVAEAFF. The CDR3 DNA reads as TGTGCCAGCAGCTTGGGAGTAGCTGAAGCTTTCTTT.

Concerning this clone itself: The same CDR3 can be traced to other DNA sequences in this sample. The rearrangement links TRBV9 to TRBJ2-5; 8 nucleotides agree with TRBD2. After removal of 0 bases from V and 2 bases from J, the junction contained 0 bases not matched to a gene. CDR1 SGDLS and CDR2 YYNGEE come from the germline V gene. The CDR3 totals 14 residues. CDR3 sequence reads: CASSVAGGQETQYF. For the CDR3, the DNA is TGTGCCAGCAGCGTAGCGGGGGGGCAAGAGACCCAGTACTTC. The variable domain in full, with the rest retrieved from reference TRBV9 and TRBJ2-5, is DSGVTQTPKHLITATGQRVTLRCSPRSGDLSVYWYQQSLDQGLQFLIQYYNGEERAKGNILERFSAQQFPDLHSELNLSSLELGDSALYFCASSVAGGQETQYFGPGTRLLVL.

The chain recombines TRBV30 with TRBJ2-7; tentative D call: TRBD1 (6 bases). From germline, CDR1 is GTSNPN and CDR2 SVGIG (reference sequence). The CDR3 runs to 12 residues. CDR3 in amino acids: CALAQGPYEQYF. DNA of the CDR3: TGTGCGCTAGCACAGGGCCCCTACGAGCAGTACTTC.

The V and J genes are TRBV9 and TRBJ2-5, with TRBD1 matching over 11 bases. The CDR3 totals 15 residues. J was trimmed by 5 bases and V by 4 bases; bases with no gene match: 7. Germline CDR1 and CDR2: SGDLS and YYNGEE. The CDR3 DNA is TGTGCCAGCAGCCCGGGACAGGGGGGAGGGGAGACCCAGTACTTC. As protein: CASSPGQGGGETQYF.

This clone was observed a single time. The chain is built from TRBV7-9 and TRBJ2-7; D is ambiguous. Germline V lookup: CDR1 SEHNR, CDR2 FQNEAQ (reference sequence). The V gene lost 5 bases and the J gene lost 3 bases, with 5 bases spanning the gap. This CDR3 region has 11 residues. CDR3 nucleotide sequence: TGTGCCAGCAGCGAGGACTACGAGCAGTACTTC. This gives the protein CASSEDYEQYF.

The chain joins TRBV14 to TRBJ2-7, with 10 bases identical to TRBD1. The CDR3 is 15 residues long. After removal of 5 bases from V and 3 bases from J, the junction contained 7 bases not matched to a gene. Germline assignment: CDR1 SGHDN and CDR2 FVKESK. The CDR3 DNA reads as TGTGCCAGCAGCTCACGACAGGGGGCTGTCTACGAGCAGTACTTC. The encoded protein is CASSSRQGAVYEQYF.

The chain uses TRBV9 and TRBJ1-1; D may be TRBD1 (6 bases). CDR1 is SGDLS, CDR2 YYNGEE, per germline. The length of the CDR3 is 13 residues. V gave up 4 bases and J gave up 7 bases, with 14 bases separating them. The CDR3 sequence is CASSQGRGVEAFF. The CDR3 nucleotides read TGTGCCAGCAGCCAGGGGCGGGGGGTTGAAGCTTTCTTT.

The V and J genes are TRBV6-5 and TRBJ1-6, with 7 bases fitting TRBD1. The length of the CDR3 is 15 residues. Germline assignment: CDR1 MNHEY and CDR2 SVGAGI. V shed 5 bases and J 9 bases; nucleotides not matched to a gene: 10. The CDR3 bases are TGTGCCAGCAGTCCAATTGACAGGGATTCTTCACCCCTCCACTTT. It translates to CASSPIDRDSSPLHF.

The chain employs TRBV7-6 and TRBJ2-7; D might be TRBD1 (6 bases). This CDR3 is built from 15 residues. The V end lost 2 bases, the J end lost 7 bases, and 18 bases lay between the germline ends. Germline CDR1 reads SGHVS; CDR2 reads FNYEAQ. The CDR3 is CASSLNPLGAREQYF. DNA for the CDR3: TGTGCCAGCAGCTTAAATCCCTTGGGGGCGAGGGAGCAGTACTTC.

The rearrangement joins TRBV6-1 to TRBJ1-2, with D unclear. The CDR3 sequence is 12 residues long. CDR1 is MNHNS and CDR2 is SASEGT in the germline V gene. Deletions cut 2 bases from V and 6 bases from J, with 7 bases between. The CDR3 DNA is TGTGCCAGCAGTGAACCCGGGAATGGCTACACCTTC. Its translation is CASSEPGNGYTF.

CDR3 bases: TGTGCCAGCAGCTTTTTTAGTGGGGAGGTCCCCTACGAGCAGTACTTC. Translating gives CASSFFSGEVPYEQYF. The J gene is TRBJ2-7, the V gene TRBV5-6, with D maybe TRBD2 (6 bases). The CDR3 sequence is 16 residues long. V lost 2 bases and J 2 bases, leaving 17 bases between the germline ends. Germline CDR1 SGHDT, CDR2 YYEEEE.

The V gene is TRBV9, the J gene TRBJ1-1; D is unclear. V was shortened by 6 bases and J by 8 bases, with 14 bases between the two germline ends. From germline, CDR1 is SGDLS and CDR2 YYNGEE. The CDR3 extends over 12 amino acids. CDR3: CASTNPHGEAFF. The CDR3 DNA reads TGTGCCAGCACCAACCCCCACGGGGAAGCTTTCTTT.

The chain is built from TRBV13 and TRBJ2-5; 15 positions agree with TRBD2. The CDR3 spans 18 residues. The J segment lost 5 bases and the V segment lost 1 base, leaving 8 bases of the junction unmatched. CDR1 and CDR2 from the germline V gene are PRHDT and FYEKMQ (reference sequence). CDR3 protein: CASSLAGLAGGPLETQYF. The CDR3 DNA follows: TGTGCCAGCAGCTTAGCGGGACTAGCGGGGGGACCCCTGGAGACCCAGTACTTC. The complete variable domain, with remaining parts taken from reference TRBV13 and TRBJ2-5, reads AAGVIQSPRHLIKEKRETATLKCYPIPRHDTVYWYQQGPGQDPQFLISFYEKMQSDKGSIPDRFSAQQFSDYHSELNMSSLELGDSALYFCASSLAGLAGGPLETQYFGPGTRLLVL.

This clone was recorded a few times. The chain recombines TRBV5-6 with TRBJ1-5; D uncertain. Trimming removed 6 bases from V and 3 bases from J, with 13 bases in between. CDR1 is SGHDT and CDR2 is YYEEEE in the germline V gene. The CDR3 is made up of 14 amino acids. CDR3 sequence reads: CASKSQGANQPQHF. The CDR3 DNA reads TGTGCCAGCAAATCGCAAGGAGCCAATCAGCCCCAGCATTTT.

The table lists this clone with a few counts. The rearrangement uses TRBV7-9 and TRBJ2-1; D might be TRBD1 (6 bases). The germline CDR1 and CDR2 sequences are SEHNR and FQNEAQ (reference sequence). This CDR3 region has 13 residues. Between the trimmed V and J ends, which lost 3 bases and 6 bases, there was a span of 9 bases. CDR3: CASSFIGGNEQFF. CDR3 in DNA: TGTGCCAGCAGCTTTATAGGGGGCAATGAGCAGTTCTTC. The full variable domain, with the rest looked up from reference TRBV7-9 and TRBJ2-1, is DTGVSQNPRHKITKRGQNVTFRCDPISEHNRLYWYRQTLGQGPEFLTYFQNEAQLEKSRLLSDRFSAERPKGSFSTLEIQRTEQGDSAMYLCASSFIGGNEQFFGPGTRLTVL.

The sample holds one count of this clone. V usage is TRBV6-5 and J usage is TRBJ2-3; 8 bases map to TRBD2. Germline loops: CDR1 MNHEY, CDR2 SVGAGI. V was pared by 8 bases and J by 3 bases, with 7 bases of the junction left unmatched. The CDR3 has 14 amino acids. This chain's CDR3 is CASGPSGGTDTQYF. The DNA of the CDR3 is TGTGCCAGCGGCCCGTCGGGGGGGACAGATACGCAGTATTTT.

The J gene is TRBJ1-1, the V gene TRBV5-1; no definite D call. Germline CDR1 is SGHRS and CDR2 is YFSETQ. This CDR3 is 14 amino acids long. The V and J ends lost 2 bases and 2 bases respectively, with 10 bases between them. CDR3 residues: CASSFRDTNTEAFF. The CDR3 region has the DNA TGCGCCAGCAGCTTTCGGGATACTAACACTGAAGCTTTCTTT.

The sample holds one count of this clone. V usage is TRBV29-1 and J usage is TRBJ1-1; D is unresolved. Per germline, CDR1 SQVTM and CDR2 ANQGSEA. The V gene lost 7 bases and the J gene lost 1 base, with 10 bases spanning the gap. The CDR3 is 12 amino acids. CDR3 sequence (DNA): TGCAGCGGAACCGAGGGGAACACTGAAGCTTTCTTT. Amino acids: CSGTEGNTEAFF.

The V call is TRBV7-6, the J call TRBJ1-5; possible D gene TRBD1, 6 bases. The V end lost 1 base, the J end lost 0 bases, and 16 bases lay between the germline ends. The CDR3 contains 18 residues. Germline loops: CDR1 SGHVS, CDR2 FNYEAQ. The CDR3 region is CASSLVTGGTDSNQPQHF. CDR3 sequence (DNA): TGTGCCAGCAGCTTAGTCACGGGGGGCACGGATAGCAATCAGCCCCAGCATTTT. Together with reference TRBV7-6 and TRBJ1-5, the CDR3 gives the full variable domain: GAGVSQSPRYKVTKRGQDVALRCDPISGHVSLYWYRQALGQGPEFLTYFNYEAQQDKSGLPNDRFSAERPEGSISTLTIQRTEQRDSAMYRCASSLVTGGTDSNQPQHFGDGTRLSIL.